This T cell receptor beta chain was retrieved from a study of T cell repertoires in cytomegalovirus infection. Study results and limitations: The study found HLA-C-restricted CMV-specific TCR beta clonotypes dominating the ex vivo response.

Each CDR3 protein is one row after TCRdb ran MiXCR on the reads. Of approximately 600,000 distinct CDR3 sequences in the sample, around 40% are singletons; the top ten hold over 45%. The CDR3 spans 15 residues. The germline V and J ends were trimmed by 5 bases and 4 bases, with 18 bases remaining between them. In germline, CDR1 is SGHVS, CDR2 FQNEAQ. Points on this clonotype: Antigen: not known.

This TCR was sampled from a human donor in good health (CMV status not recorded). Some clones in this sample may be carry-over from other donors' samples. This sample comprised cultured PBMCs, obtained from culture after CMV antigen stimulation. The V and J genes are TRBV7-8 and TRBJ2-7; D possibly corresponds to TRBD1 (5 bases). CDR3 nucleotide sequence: TGTGCCAGCAGCCCTGCGGAAGGGGCTGGATACGAGCAGTACTTC. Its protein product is CASSPAEGAGYEQYF.